Below, one T cell receptor (beta chain) is given with its context. Its antigen is undetermined. Around 9 milliliters of peripheral blood were drawn from each donor into EDTA-treated tubes. With a J-beta primer mix and a sample-barcoded 5' primer, a second PCR ran roughly 6 to 11 cycles. TCRdb ran MiXCR on the 5' RACE reads and lists one entry per CDR3 protein. The table lists 1.5 million to 2 million distinct CDR3 sequences, roughly 43% of them singletons. The data derive from a study of blood T cells in healthy people across ages. General study results and limits: For the donors, CMV status was unknown and possibly confounded expanded clonotype changes.

The origin of this receptor is a human donor in good health. Sequencing was done on a sample of blood.

CDR3 region: CASGLVIQGLGTEAFF. DNA for the CDR3: TGTGCTAGTGGTTTAGTAATTCAGGGACTCGGCACTGAAGCTTTCTTT. The chain employs TRBV12-5 and TRBJ1-1; TRBD1 might be the D (5 bases). The CDR3 is 16 amino acids. CDR1 and CDR2 (germline): LGHNT, FRNRAP. With 3 bases removed from V and 4 bases from J, the gap between germline ends came to 18 bases.